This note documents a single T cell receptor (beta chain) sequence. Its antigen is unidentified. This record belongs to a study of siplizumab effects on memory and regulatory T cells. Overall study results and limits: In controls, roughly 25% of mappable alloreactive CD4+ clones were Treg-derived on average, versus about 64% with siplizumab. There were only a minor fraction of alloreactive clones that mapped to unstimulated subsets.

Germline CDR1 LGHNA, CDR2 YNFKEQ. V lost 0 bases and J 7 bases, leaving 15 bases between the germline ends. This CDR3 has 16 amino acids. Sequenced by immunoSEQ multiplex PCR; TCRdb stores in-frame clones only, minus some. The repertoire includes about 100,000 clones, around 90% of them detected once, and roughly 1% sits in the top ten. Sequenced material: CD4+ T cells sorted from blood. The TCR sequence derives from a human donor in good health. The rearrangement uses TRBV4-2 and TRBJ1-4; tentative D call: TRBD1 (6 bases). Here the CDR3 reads CASSQDNLQGGEKLFF. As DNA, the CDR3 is TGTGCCAGCAGCCAAGACAACCTACAGGGAGGTGAAAAACTGTTTTTT.